This is a list of T cell receptor beta chains from one sample in a study of blood T cell repertoires in COVID-19. Profiled with immunoSEQ multiplex PCR; TCRdb holds only in-frame clones, not every one. The sample yields roughly 200,000 clones, approximately 90% seen once. The sequencing input was peripheral blood. The receptors stem from a woman between 18 and 29 years old who had recovered from COVID-19. The CDR3 runs from the conserved cysteine through the conserved F or W. A D gene is named only where the DNA matches it firmly. A clone size is listed for some rows: how often the clone was seen (once, few, many), or a class if it is expanded.

V gene: TRBV29-1
J gene: TRBJ2-2
clone size: .
D gene: .
CDR3 protein: CSGRPGITGELFF
CDR3 DNA: TGCAGCGGCCGTCCAGGGATCACCGGGGAGCTGTTTTTT

V gene: TRBV5-1
J gene: TRBJ1-6
clone size: .
D gene: .
CDR3 protein: CASSTGTGYNSPLHF
CDR3 DNA: TGCGCCAGCAGTACAGGGACGGGATATAATTCACCCCTCCACTTT

V gene: TRBV5-6
J gene: TRBJ1-1
clone size: few
D gene: TRBD1
CDR3 protein: CASSFRGRAFF
CDR3 DNA: TGTGCCAGCAGCTTTAGGGGGCGGGCTTTCTTT

V gene: TRBV13
J gene: TRBJ2-5
clone size: .
D gene: .
CDR3 protein: CASSFSQETQYF
CDR3 DNA: TGTGCCAGCAGCTTCAGCCAAGAGACCCAGTACTTC

V gene: TRBV2
J gene: TRBJ2-7
clone size: .
D gene: .
CDR3 protein: CASKPWTDYEQYF
CDR3 DNA: TGTGCCAGCAAACCCTGGACTGACTACGAGCAGTACTTC

V gene: TRBV27
J gene: TRBJ2-3
clone size: few
D gene: .
CDR3 protein: CASTLLGGGVDTQYF
CDR3 DNA: TGTGCCAGCACCCTCCTTGGGGGGGGCGTCGATACGCAGTATTTT

V gene: TRBV9
J gene: TRBJ2-2
clone size: .
D gene: TRBD2
CDR3 protein: CASNLAGESFTGELFF
CDR3 DNA: TGTGCCAGCAACCTAGCGGGAGAGTCTTTCACCGGGGAGCTGTTTTTT

V gene: TRBV5-4
J gene: TRBJ1-1
clone size: .
D gene: .
CDR3 protein: CASSLVDSPNTEAFF
CDR3 DNA: TGTGCCAGCAGCTTAGTGGACAGCCCGAACACTGAAGCTTTCTTT

V gene: TRBV9
J gene: TRBJ1-1
clone size: .
D gene: TRBD1
CDR3 protein: CASSAETGLSEAFF
CDR3 DNA: TGTGCCAGCAGCGCAGAGACAGGGCTTAGTGAAGCTTTCTTT

V gene: TRBV19
J gene: TRBJ1-5
clone size: .
D gene: .
CDR3 protein: CASSISRVDQPQHF
CDR3 DNA: TGTGCCAGTAGTATATCCAGGGTCGATCAGCCCCAGCATTTT

V gene: TRBV19
J gene: TRBJ1-2
clone size: .
D gene: .
CDR3 protein: CASSTEQGWSGYTF
CDR3 DNA: TGTGCCAGTAGTACGGAACAGGGATGGAGCGGCTACACCTTC

V gene: TRBV9
J gene: TRBJ2-2
clone size: once
D gene: .
CDR3 protein: CASSPRQGTNTGELFF
CDR3 DNA: TGTGCCAGCAGCCCCCGGCAGGGGACGAACACCGGGGAGCTGTTTTTT

V gene: TRBV24-1
J gene: TRBJ2-5
clone size: .
D gene: TRBD1
CDR3 protein: CATSDPARQGPQETQYF
CDR3 DNA: TGTGCCACCAGTGATCCCGCCAGACAGGGGCCCCAAGAGACCCAGTACTTC

V gene: TRBV5-1
J gene: TRBJ1-2
clone size: .
D gene: TRBD1
CDR3 protein: CASAGGVLSDYGYTF
CDR3 DNA: TGCGCCAGCGCAGGGGGTGTCCTAAGCGACTATGGCTACACCTTC

V gene: TRBV19
J gene: TRBJ1-4
clone size: few
D gene: .
CDR3 protein: CASSPWRGPDEKLFF
CDR3 DNA: TGTGCCAGTAGTCCGTGGCGGGGCCCAGATGAAAAACTGTTTTTT

V gene: TRBV5-4
J gene: TRBJ1-4
clone size: .
D gene: TRBD1
CDR3 protein: CASSHPDRGNEKLFF
CDR3 DNA: TGTGCCAGCAGCCATCCGGACAGGGGAAATGAAAAACTGTTTTTT

V gene: TRBV24-1
J gene: TRBJ2-2
clone size: .
D gene: TRBD1
CDR3 protein: CATSDLEGARTGELFF
CDR3 DNA: TGTGCCACCAGTGATTTGGAGGGGGCAAGGACCGGGGAGCTGTTTTTT

V gene: TRBV5-7
J gene: TRBJ1-1
clone size: few
D gene: .
CDR3 protein: CASTYKGLSNTEAFF
CDR3 DNA: TGTGCCAGCACCTACAAGGGGCTTTCGAACACTGAAGCTTTCTTT

V gene: TRBV23-1
J gene: TRBJ1-5
clone size: .
D gene: .
CDR3 protein: CADSSPVRRYSNQPQHF
CDR3 DNA: TGCGCCGACTCATCGCCGGTAAGGCGATATAGCAATCAGCCCCAGCATTTT

V gene: TRBV27
J gene: TRBJ1-2
clone size: .
D gene: TRBD1
CDR3 protein: CASSSTGWGYTF
CDR3 DNA: TGTGCCAGCAGTTCGACAGGGTGGGGCTACACCTTC

V gene: TRBV11-2
J gene: TRBJ2-1
clone size: .
D gene: TRBD2
CDR3 protein: CASRGWGTSGEHEQFF
CDR3 DNA: TGTGCCAGCAGGGGGTGGGGGACTAGCGGGGAACATGAGCAGTTCTTC

V gene: TRBV5-5
J gene: TRBJ2-5
clone size: .
D gene: .
CDR3 protein: CASSAAGLGEGGTQYF
CDR3 DNA: TGTGCCAGCAGCGCAGCAGGACTAGGGGAAGGGGGGACCCAGTACTTC

V gene: TRBV12-3/TRBV12-4
J gene: TRBJ2-2
clone size: .
D gene: .
CDR3 protein: CALTHPNTGELFF
CDR3 DNA: TGTGCCCTTACTCACCCGAACACCGGGGAGCTGTTTTTT

V gene: TRBV5-6
J gene: TRBJ1-2
clone size: .
D gene: TRBD1
CDR3 protein: CASSQTGDYGYTF
CDR3 DNA: TGTGCCAGCAGCCAGACAGGGGACTATGGCTACACCTTC

V gene: TRBV19
J gene: TRBJ1-1
clone size: .
D gene: .
CDR3 protein: CASSMRWRGEAFF
CDR3 DNA: TGTGCCAGTAGTATGCGGTGGAGAGGTGAAGCTTTCTTT

V gene: TRBV3-1/TRBV3-2
J gene: TRBJ2-1
clone size: .
D gene: .
CDR3 protein: CASSQGADNEQFF
CDR3 DNA: TGTGCCAGCAGCCAGGGAGCCGACAATGAGCAGTTCTTC

V gene: TRBV7-9
J gene: TRBJ1-2
clone size: .
D gene: .
CDR3 protein: CASSLALSYGYTF
CDR3 DNA: TGTGCCAGCAGCTTAGCGTTATCGTATGGCTACACCTTC

V gene: TRBV5-1
J gene: TRBJ2-2
clone size: once
D gene: TRBD1
CDR3 protein: CASSLGQGTNTGELFF
CDR3 DNA: TGCGCCAGCAGCTTGGGACAGGGCACGAACACCGGGGAGCTGTTTTTT

V gene: TRBV6-5
J gene: TRBJ2-3
clone size: .
D gene: TRBD2
CDR3 protein: CASSSGGRVSDTQYF
CDR3 DNA: TGTGCCAGCAGTTCTGGCGGGAGGGTCTCAGATACGCAGTATTTT

V gene: TRBV3-1/TRBV3-2
J gene: TRBJ2-1
clone size: .
D gene: TRBD1
CDR3 protein: CASSPQGALYNEQFF
CDR3 DNA: TGTGCCAGCAGCCCTCAGGGGGCCCTTTACAATGAGCAGTTCTTC

V gene: TRBV5-5
J gene: TRBJ1-2
clone size: .
D gene: .
CDR3 protein: CASSLSGEGYGYTF
CDR3 DNA: TGTGCCAGCAGCTTGTCAGGGGAGGGCTATGGCTACACCTTC

V gene: TRBV9
J gene: TRBJ1-1
clone size: once
D gene: .
CDR3 protein: CASSPSAGNTEAFF
CDR3 DNA: TGTGCCAGCAGTCCATCTGCAGGGAACACTGAAGCTTTCTTT

V gene: TRBV19
J gene: TRBJ1-5
clone size: once
D gene: .
CDR3 protein: CASSMRGLGVSNQPQHF
CDR3 DNA: TGTGCCAGTAGTATGAGAGGCTTAGGGGTTAGCAATCAGCCCCAGCATTTT

V gene: TRBV5-6
J gene: TRBJ2-7
clone size: .
D gene: .
CDR3 protein: CASSLGRGSEQYF
CDR3 DNA: TGTGCCAGCAGCTTGGGACGGGGAAGCGAGCAGTACTTC

V gene: TRBV4-3
J gene: TRBJ2-1
clone size: .
D gene: TRBD2
CDR3 protein: CASSQDAAGVYNEQFF
CDR3 DNA: TGCGCCAGCAGCCAAGACGCCGCGGGAGTATACAATGAGCAGTTCTTC